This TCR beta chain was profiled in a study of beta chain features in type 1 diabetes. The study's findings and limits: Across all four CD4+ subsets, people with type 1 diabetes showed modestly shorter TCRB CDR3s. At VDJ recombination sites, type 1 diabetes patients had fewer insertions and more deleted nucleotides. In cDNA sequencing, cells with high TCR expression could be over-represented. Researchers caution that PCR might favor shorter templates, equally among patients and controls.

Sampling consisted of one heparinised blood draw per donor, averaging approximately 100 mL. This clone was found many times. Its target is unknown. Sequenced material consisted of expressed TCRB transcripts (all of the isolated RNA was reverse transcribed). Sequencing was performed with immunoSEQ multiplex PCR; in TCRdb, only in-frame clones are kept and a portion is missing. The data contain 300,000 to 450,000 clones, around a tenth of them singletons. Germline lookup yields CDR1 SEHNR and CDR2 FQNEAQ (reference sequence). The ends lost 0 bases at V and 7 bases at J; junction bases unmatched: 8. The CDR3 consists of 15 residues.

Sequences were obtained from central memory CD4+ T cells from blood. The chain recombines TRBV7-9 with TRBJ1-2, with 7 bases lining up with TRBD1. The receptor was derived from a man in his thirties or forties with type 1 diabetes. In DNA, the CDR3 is TGTGCCAGCAGCTTAGCAGGCGCAGGGGGTATTGGCTACACCTTC. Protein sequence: CASSLAGAGGIGYTF. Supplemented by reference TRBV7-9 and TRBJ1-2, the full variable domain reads DTGVSQNPRHKITKRGQNVTFRCDPISEHNRLYWYRQTLGQGPEFLTYFQNEAQLEKSRLLSDRFSAERPKGSFSTLEIQRTEQGDSAMYLCASSLAGAGGIGYTFGSGTRLTVV.